This T cell receptor beta chain was identified in a study of T cell changes during pregnancy in multiple sclerosis. This clone was picked up one time. Sequencing used immunoSEQ multiplex PCR; TCRdb keeps in-frame clones, though not all of them. The table shows around 96,000 clones, with roughly 94% occurring only once. The CDR3 consists of 15 residues. The germline CDR1 and CDR2 sequences are SGHRS and YFSETQ. Trimming left V 2 bases short and J 4 bases short, with 16 bases between. The source of this sequence is a female donor in good health, enrolled as a control in a pregnancy study. The sample here was peripheral blood, taken after pregnancy. This chain joins TRBV5-1 and TRBJ2-7; possibly TRBD1 for D (6 bases). The CDR3 here is CASSFLESGVYEQYF. The CDR3 nucleotides are TGCGCCAGCAGCTTTCTCGAGTCAGGGGTATACGAGCAGTACTTC.